This TCR beta chain was identified during a study of blood T cells in healthy people across ages. Study background: When template switching was applied, about one barcoded beta molecule was captured per two T cells.

Alongside a J-beta primer mix, a sample-barcoded 5' primer served in a second PCR lasting roughly 6 to 12 cycles. MiXCR, applied by TCRdb to the 5' RACE reads, yields one record per CDR3 protein. In the table there are more than 700,000 distinct CDR3 sequences, less than 70% of which are singletons. Sample donors were healthy Caucasian individuals that came from Russia, aged roughly 6 to 95. There were at least 5 micrograms of total RNA extracted from every sample. Study observations and caveats: The study could not conclusively compare naive and antigen-experienced cells, given its unsorted PBMCs.

For this clonotype: Its antigen is not known.

After removal of 0 bases from V and 4 bases from J, the junction contained 4 bases not matched to a gene. CDR3 length equals 15 residues. CDR1 and CDR2 (germline): SGHKS, YYEKEE (reference sequence). The TCR comes from an elderly man in good health. Sequencing input: blood. The chain carries TRBV5-5 and TRBJ1-5, with 7 bases fitting TRBD1. The CDR3 here is CASSLEGAQNQPQHF. Here the CDR3 DNA reads TGTGCCAGCAGCTTGGAGGGGGCACAGAATCAGCCCCAGCATTTT.